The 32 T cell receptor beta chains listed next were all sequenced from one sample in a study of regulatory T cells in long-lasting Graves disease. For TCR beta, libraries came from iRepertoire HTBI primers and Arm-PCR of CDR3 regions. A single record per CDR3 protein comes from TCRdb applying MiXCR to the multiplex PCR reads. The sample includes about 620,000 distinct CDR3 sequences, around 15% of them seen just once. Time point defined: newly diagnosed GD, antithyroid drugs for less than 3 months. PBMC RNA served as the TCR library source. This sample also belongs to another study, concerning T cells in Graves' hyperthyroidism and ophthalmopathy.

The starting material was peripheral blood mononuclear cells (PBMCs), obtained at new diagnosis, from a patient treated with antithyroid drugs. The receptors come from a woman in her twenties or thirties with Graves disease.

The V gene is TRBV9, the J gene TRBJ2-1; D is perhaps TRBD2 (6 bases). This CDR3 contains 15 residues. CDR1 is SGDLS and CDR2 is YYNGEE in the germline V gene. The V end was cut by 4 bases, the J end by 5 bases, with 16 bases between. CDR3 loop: CASSPRAGMDNEQFF. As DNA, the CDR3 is TGTGCCAGCAGCCCTCGGGCGGGAATGGACAATGAGCAGTTCTTC. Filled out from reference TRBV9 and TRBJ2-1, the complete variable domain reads DSGVTQTPKHLITATGQRVTLRCSPRSGDLSVYWYQQSLDQGLQFLIQYYNGEERAKGNILERFSAQQFPDLHSELNLSSLELGDSALYFCASSPRAGMDNEQFFGPGTRLTVL.

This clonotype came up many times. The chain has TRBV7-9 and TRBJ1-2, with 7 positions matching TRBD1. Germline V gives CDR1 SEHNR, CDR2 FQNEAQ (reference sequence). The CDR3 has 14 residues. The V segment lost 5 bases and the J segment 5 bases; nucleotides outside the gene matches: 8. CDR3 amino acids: CASSRPGTAYGYTF. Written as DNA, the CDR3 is TGTGCCAGCAGCCGCCCGGGGACAGCTTATGGCTACACCTTC.

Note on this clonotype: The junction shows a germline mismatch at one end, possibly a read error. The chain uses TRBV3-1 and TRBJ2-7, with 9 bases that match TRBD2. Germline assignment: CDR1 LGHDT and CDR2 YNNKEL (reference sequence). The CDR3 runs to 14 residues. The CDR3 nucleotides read TGTGCCAGCAGCCGTTCTGAACGGACTAGCGAGAAGTACTTC. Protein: CASSRSERTSEKYF.

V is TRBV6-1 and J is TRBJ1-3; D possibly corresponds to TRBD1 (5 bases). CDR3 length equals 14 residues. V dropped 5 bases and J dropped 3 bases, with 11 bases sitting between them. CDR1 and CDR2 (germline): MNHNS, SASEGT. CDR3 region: CASSPPGHGNTIYF. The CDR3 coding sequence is TGTGCCAGCAGTCCCCCCGGACATGGAAACACCATATATTTT.

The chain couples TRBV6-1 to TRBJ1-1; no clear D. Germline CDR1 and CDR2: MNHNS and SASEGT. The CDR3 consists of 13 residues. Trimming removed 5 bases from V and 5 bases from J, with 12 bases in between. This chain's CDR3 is CASSTLLGTEAFF. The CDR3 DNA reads TGTGCCAGCAGTACGTTACTGGGGACTGAAGCTTTCTTT.

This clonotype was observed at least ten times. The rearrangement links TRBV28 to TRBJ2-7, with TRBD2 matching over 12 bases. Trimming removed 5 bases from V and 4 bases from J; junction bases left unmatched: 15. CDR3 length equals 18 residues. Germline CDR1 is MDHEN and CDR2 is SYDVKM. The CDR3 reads CASSLGLPTSGGYYEQYF. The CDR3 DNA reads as TGTGCCAGCAGTCTAGGACTACCGACTAGCGGGGGATATTACGAGCAGTACTTC.

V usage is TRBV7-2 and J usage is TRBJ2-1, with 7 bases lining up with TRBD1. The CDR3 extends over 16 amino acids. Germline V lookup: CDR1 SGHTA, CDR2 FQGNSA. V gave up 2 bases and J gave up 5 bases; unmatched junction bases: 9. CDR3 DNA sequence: TGTGCCAGCAGCTTACCACGGGACAGACTTAACAATGAGCAGTTCTTC. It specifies CASSLPRDRLNNEQFF.

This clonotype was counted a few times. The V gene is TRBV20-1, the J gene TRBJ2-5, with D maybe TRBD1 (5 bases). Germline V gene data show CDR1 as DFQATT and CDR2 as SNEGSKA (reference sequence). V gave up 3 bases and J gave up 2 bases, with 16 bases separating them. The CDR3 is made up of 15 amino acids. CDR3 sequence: CSASGTDRIQETQYF. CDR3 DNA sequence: TGCAGTGCTAGTGGAACTGACAGAATTCAAGAGACCCAGTACTTC.

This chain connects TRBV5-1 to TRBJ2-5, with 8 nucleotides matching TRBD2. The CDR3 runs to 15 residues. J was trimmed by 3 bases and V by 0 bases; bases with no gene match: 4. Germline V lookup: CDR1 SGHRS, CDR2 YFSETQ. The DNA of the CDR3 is TGCGCCAGCAGCTTGGGACTAGCGCGGGAAGAGACCCAGTACTTC. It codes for CASSLGLAREETQYF. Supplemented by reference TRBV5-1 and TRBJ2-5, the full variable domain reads KAGVTQTPRYLIKTRGQQVTLSCSPISGHRSVSWYQQTPGQGLQFLFEYFSETQRNKGNFPGRFSGRQFSNSRSEMNVSTLELGDSALYLCASSLGLAREETQYFGPGTRLLVL.

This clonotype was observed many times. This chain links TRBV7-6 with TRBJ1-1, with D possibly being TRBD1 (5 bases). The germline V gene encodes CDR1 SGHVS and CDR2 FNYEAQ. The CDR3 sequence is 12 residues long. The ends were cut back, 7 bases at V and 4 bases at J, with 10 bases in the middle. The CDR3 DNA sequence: TGTGCCAGCAAAGGGACGGGCACTGAAGCTTTCTTT. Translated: CASKGTGTEAFF.

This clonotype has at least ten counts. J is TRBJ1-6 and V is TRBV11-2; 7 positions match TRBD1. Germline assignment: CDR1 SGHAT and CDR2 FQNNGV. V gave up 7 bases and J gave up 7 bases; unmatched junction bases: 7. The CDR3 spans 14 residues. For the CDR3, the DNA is TGTGCCAGCACCCCAGGGGGTAGCAATTCACCCCTCCACTTT. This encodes CASTPGGSNSPLHF.

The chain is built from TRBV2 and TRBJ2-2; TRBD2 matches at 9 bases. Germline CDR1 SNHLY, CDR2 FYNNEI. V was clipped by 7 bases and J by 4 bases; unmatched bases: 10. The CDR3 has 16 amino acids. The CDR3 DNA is TGTGCCAGCACCCGGGCGGGGGGGCTTGGCACCGGGGAGCTGTTTTTT. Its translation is CASTRAGGLGTGELFF.

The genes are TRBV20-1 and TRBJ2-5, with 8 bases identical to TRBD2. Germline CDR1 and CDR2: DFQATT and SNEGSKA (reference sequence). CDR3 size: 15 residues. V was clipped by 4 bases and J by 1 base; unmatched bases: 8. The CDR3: CSATAVAGTQETQYF. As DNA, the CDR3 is TGCAGTGCTACGGCCGTAGCGGGAACCCAAGAGACCCAGTACTTC.

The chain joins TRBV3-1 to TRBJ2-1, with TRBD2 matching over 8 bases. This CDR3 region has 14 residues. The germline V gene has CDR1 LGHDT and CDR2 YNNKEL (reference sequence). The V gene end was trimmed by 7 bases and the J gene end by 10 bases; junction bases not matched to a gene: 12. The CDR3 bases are TGTGCCAGCACCCTCTCAGCGGGAGTTTGGGAGCAGTTCTTC. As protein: CASTLSAGVWEQFF.

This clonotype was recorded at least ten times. The CDR3 nucleotides read TGTGCCTGGAGTTCGTTCATGAACACTGAAGCTTTCTTT. Translating it yields CAWSSFMNTEAFF. The genes are TRBV30 and TRBJ1-1; D gene unclear. The V and J ends lost 2 bases and 0 bases respectively, with 7 bases between them. The germline V gene encodes CDR1 GTSNPN and CDR2 SVGIG (reference sequence). The CDR3 totals 13 residues.

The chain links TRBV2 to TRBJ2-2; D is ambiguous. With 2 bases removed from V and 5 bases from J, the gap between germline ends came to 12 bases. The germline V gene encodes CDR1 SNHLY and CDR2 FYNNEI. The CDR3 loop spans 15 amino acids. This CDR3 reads CASSEIGPPTGELFF. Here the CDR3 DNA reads TGTGCCAGCAGTGAAATCGGTCCCCCGACCGGGGAGCTGTTTTTT.

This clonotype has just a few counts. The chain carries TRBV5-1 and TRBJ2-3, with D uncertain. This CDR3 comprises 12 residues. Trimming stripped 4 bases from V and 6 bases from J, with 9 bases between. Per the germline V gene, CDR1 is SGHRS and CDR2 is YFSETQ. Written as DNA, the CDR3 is TGCGCCAGCAGCGCCTTGATGGATACGCAGTATTTT. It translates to CASSALMDTQYF.

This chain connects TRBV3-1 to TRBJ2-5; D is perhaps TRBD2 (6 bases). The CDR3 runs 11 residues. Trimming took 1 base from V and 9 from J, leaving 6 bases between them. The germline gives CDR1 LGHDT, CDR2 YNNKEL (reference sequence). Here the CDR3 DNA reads TGTGCCAGCAGCCAAGGGAGGGCCCAGTACTTC. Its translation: CASSQGRAQYF.

The CDR3 DNA is TGCAGTGCTACGATAGTAGGGACTGCGGAAGACGAGCAGTACTTC. It is translated as CSATIVGTAEDEQYF. The gene calls are TRBV20-1 and TRBJ2-7; TRBD2 is a possible D gene (6 bases). V lost 4 bases and J lost 5, with 21 bases in between. This CDR3 has 15 amino acids. The germline V gene has CDR1 DFQATT and CDR2 SNEGSKA (reference sequence).

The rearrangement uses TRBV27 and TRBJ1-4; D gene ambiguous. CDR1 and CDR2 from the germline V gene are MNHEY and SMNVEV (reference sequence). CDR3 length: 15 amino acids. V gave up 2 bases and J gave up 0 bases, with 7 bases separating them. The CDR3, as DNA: TGTGCCAGCAGTTTAAACCCTACAACTAATGAAAAACTGTTTTTT. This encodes CASSLNPTTNEKLFF.

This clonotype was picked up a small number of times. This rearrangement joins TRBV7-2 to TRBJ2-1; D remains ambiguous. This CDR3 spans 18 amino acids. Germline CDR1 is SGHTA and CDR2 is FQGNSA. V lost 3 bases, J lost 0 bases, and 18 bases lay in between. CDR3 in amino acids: CASSFPFEETYSYNEQFF. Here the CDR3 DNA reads TGTGCCAGCAGCTTTCCCTTTGAGGAAACCTACTCCTACAATGAGCAGTTCTTC. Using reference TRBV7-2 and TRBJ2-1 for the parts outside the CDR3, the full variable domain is GAGVSQSPSNKVTEKGKDVELRCDPISGHTALYWYRQSLGQGLEFLIYFQGNSAPDKSGLPSDRFSAERTGGSVSTLTIQRTQQEDSAVYLCASSFPFEETYSYNEQFFGPGTRLTVL.

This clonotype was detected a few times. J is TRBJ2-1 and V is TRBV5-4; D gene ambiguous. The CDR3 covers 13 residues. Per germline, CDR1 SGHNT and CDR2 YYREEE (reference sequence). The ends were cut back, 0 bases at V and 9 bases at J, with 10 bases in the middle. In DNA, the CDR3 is TGTGCCAGCAGCTTGGAGTTGGTGGGTGAGCAGTTCTTC. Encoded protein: CASSLELVGEQFF. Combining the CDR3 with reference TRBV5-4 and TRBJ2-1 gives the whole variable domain ETGVTQSPTHLIKTRGQQVTLRCSSQSGHNTVSWYQQALGQGPQFIFQYYREEENGRGNFPPRFSGLQFPNYSSELNVNALELDDSALYLCASSLELVGEQFFGPGTRLTVL.

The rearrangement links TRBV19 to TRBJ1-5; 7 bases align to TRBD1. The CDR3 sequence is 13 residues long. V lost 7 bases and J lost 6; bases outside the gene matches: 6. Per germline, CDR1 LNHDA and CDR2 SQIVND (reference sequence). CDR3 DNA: TGTGCCAGTACCGCGACAGGGCCTCAGCCCCAGCATTTT. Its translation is CASTATGPQPQHF.

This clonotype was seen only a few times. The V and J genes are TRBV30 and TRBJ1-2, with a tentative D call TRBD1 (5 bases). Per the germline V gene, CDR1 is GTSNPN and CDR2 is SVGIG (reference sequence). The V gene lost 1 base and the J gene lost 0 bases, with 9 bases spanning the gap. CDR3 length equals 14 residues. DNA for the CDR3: TGTGCCTGGAGTGCCGGGACTTCTAACTATGGCTACACCTTC. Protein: CAWSAGTSNYGYTF. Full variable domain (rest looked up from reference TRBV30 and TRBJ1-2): SQTIHQWPATLVQPVGSPLSLECTVEGTSNPNLYWYRQAAGRGLQLLFYSVGIGQISSEVPQNLSASRPQDRQFILSSKKLLLSDSGFYLCAWSAGTSNYGYTFGSGTRLTVV.

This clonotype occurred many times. DNA for the CDR3: TGTGCCAGCAGCCCACTAGCGGGGGGCTCCTACGAGCAGTACTTC. Protein: CASSPLAGGSYEQYF. V gene TRBV7-2 combines with J gene TRBJ2-7, with TRBD2 matching over 12 bases. The length of the CDR3 is 15 residues. Germline values: CDR1 SGHTA, CDR2 FQGNSA. With V trimmed by 5 bases and J by 0 bases, 2 bases remained unmatched.

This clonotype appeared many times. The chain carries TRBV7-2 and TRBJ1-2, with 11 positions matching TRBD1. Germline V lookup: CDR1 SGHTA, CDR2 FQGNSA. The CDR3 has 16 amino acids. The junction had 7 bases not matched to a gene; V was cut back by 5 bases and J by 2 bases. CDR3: CASSPDRGRRNYGYTF. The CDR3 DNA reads TGTGCCAGCAGCCCGGACAGGGGGCGGAGGAACTATGGCTACACCTTC.

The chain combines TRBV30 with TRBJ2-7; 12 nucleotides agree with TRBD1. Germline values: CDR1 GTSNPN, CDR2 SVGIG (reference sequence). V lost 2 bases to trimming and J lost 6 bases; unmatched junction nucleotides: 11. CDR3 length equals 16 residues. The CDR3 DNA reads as TGTGCCTGGAGTCCTCTAACCGGGACAGGGGGCATCGAGCAGTACTTC. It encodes CAWSPLTGTGGIEQYF.

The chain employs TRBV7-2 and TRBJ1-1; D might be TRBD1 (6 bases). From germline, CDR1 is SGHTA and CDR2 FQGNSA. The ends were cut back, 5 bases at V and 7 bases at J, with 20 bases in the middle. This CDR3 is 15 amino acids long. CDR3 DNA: TGTGCCAGCAGCCCGGCAATGTCCAGGGGCTATGAAGCTTTCTTT. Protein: CASSPAMSRGYEAFF. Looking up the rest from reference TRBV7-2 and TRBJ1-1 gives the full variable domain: GAGVSQSPSNKVTEKGKDVELRCDPISGHTALYWYRQSLGQGLEFLIYFQGNSAPDKSGLPSDRFSAERTGGSVSTLTIQRTQQEDSAVYLCASSPAMSRGYEAFFGQGTRLTVV.

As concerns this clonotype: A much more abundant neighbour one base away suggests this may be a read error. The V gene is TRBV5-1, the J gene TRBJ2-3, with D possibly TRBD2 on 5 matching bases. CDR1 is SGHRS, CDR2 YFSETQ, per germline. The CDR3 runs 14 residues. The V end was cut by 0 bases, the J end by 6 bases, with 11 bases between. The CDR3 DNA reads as TGCGCCAGCAGCTTGGCCCCATCGGGGGATACGCAGTATTTT. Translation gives CASSLAPSGDTQYF.

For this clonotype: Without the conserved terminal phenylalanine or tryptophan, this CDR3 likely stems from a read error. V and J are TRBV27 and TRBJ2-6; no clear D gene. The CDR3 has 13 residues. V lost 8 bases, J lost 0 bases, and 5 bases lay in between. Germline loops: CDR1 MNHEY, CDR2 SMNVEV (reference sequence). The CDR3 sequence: CASGFSGANVLTS. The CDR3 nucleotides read TGTGCCAGCGGCTTCTCTGGGGCCAACGTCCTGACTTCC.

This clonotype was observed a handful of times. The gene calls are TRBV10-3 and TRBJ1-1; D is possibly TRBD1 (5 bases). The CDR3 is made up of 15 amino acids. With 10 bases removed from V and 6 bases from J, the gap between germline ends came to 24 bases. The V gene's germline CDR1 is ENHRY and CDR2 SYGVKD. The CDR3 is CATREADSGMPEAFF. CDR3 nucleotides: TGTGCCACACGCGAGGCTGACAGTGGGATGCCTGAAGCTTTCTTT.

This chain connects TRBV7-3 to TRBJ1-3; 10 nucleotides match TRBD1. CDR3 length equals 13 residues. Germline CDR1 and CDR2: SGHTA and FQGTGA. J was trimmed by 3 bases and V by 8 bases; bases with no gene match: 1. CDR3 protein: CASGTGVGNTIYF. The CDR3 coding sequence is TGTGCCAGCGGGACAGGGGTTGGAAACACCATATATTTT.